These T cell receptor beta chains were read from a single sample in a study of early T cells in non-severe SARS-CoV-2 infection. One entry per CDR3 protein, called by TCRdb with MiXCR from the 5' RACE reads. The data contain more than 60,000 distinct CDR3 sequences, around 12% of them seen just once; the ten biggest clones take up less than 3.5%. The sample was whole blood, taken at baseline. The receptors were gathered from an adult who was a healthcare worker with PCR-confirmed SARS-CoV-2 infection or an uninfected control (not recorded which). CDR3s include the opening cysteine and the closing phenylalanine or tryptophan. Each record gives: CDR3 protein, CDR3 DNA, clone size, V gene, J gene, D gene. A D gene is named only where the DNA matches it firmly. Clone size is stated in some rows and not others, as once, few, many or a class when expanded.

cdr3_aa: CASAISWGGHYEQYF
cdr3_nt: TGTGCCAGCGCTATCTCTTGGGGGGGCCACTACGAGCAGTACTTC
clone_size: .
v_call: TRBV27
j_call: TRBJ2-7
d_call: .

cdr3_aa: CASSLISGGPNEQFF
cdr3_nt: TGTGCCAGCAGCTTAATTAGCGGGGGGCCAAATGAGCAGTTCTTC
clone_size: many
v_call: TRBV7-3
j_call: TRBJ2-1
d_call: TRBD2

cdr3_aa: CASSLLGTGTDTQYF
cdr3_nt: TGTGCCAGCAGCTTACTTGGGACGGGGACAGATACGCAGTATTTT
clone_size: .
v_call: TRBV7-9
j_call: TRBJ2-3
d_call: .

cdr3_aa: CASSQDLRQGTYEQYF
cdr3_nt: TGTGCCAGCAGCCAAGATTTGAGACAGGGTACCTACGAGCAGTACTTC
clone_size: .
v_call: TRBV3-1
j_call: TRBJ2-7
d_call: TRBD1

cdr3_aa: CASRARPVGDGYTF
cdr3_nt: TGTGCCAGCAGAGCACGGCCGGTGGGTGATGGCTACACCTTC
clone_size: few
v_call: TRBV5-5
j_call: TRBJ1-2
d_call: .

cdr3_aa: CASSQGDKIFVEQFF
cdr3_nt: TGCGCCAGCAGCCAAGGGGACAAAATCTTTGTTGAGCAGTTCTTC
clone_size: many
v_call: TRBV4-3
j_call: TRBJ2-1
d_call: .

cdr3_aa: CAISLQGWNTQYF
cdr3_nt: TGTGCCATCAGCCTACAGGGGTGGAATACGCAGTATTTT
clone_size: .
v_call: TRBV10-3
j_call: TRBJ2-3
d_call: TRBD1

cdr3_aa: CASSRGQGNYNEQFF
cdr3_nt: TGTGCCAGCAGCCGAGGGCAGGGGAACTACAATGAGCAGTTCTTC
clone_size: few
v_call: TRBV4-2
j_call: TRBJ2-1
d_call: .

cdr3_aa: CASSERVTGELFF
cdr3_nt: TGTGCCAGCAGTGAGAGGGTTACCGGGGAGCTGTTTTTT
clone_size: few
v_call: TRBV2
j_call: TRBJ2-2
d_call: .

cdr3_aa: CASSPWTSGGISGPYNEQFF
cdr3_nt: TGTGCCAGCAGTCCGTGGACTAGCGGGGGGATCTCGGGCCCCTACAATGAGCAGTTCTTC
clone_size: few
v_call: TRBV28
j_call: TRBJ2-1
d_call: TRBD2

cdr3_aa: CASSLSNEQFF
cdr3_nt: TGTGCCAGCAGCTTATCTAATGAGCAGTTCTTC
clone_size: many
v_call: TRBV7-9
j_call: TRBJ2-1
d_call: .

cdr3_aa: CSVQQGGNTEAFF
cdr3_nt: TGCAGCGTGCAACAGGGGGGGAACACTGAAGCTTTCTTT
clone_size: few
v_call: TRBV29-1
j_call: TRBJ1-1
d_call: TRBD1

cdr3_aa: CSVRGTAVNTGELFF
cdr3_nt: TGCAGCGTCCGCGGGACAGCCGTGAACACCGGGGAGCTGTTTTTT
clone_size: .
v_call: TRBV29-1
j_call: TRBJ2-2
d_call: .

cdr3_aa: CATLRDRGRETQYF
cdr3_nt: TGTGCCACCCTCCGGGACAGGGGACGGGAGACCCAGTACTTC
clone_size: .
v_call: TRBV28
j_call: TRBJ2-5
d_call: TRBD1

cdr3_aa: CASSQGVGLDEQYF
cdr3_nt: TGTGCCAGCAGCCAAGGTGTCGGACTCGACGAGCAGTACTTC
clone_size: many
v_call: TRBV3-1
j_call: TRBJ2-7
d_call: .

cdr3_aa: CASSVGQGNKEGYTF
cdr3_nt: TGTGCCAGCAGCGTCGGACAGGGAAACAAGGAGGGCTACACCTTC
clone_size: many
v_call: TRBV9
j_call: TRBJ1-2
d_call: TRBD1

cdr3_aa: CASSSTNTGELFF
cdr3_nt: TGTGCCAGCAGTTCTACGAACACCGGGGAGCTGTTTTTT
clone_size: .
v_call: TRBV6-6
j_call: TRBJ2-2
d_call: .

cdr3_aa: CASRGNANTGELFF
cdr3_nt: TGTGCCAGCAGAGGCAATGCGAACACCGGGGAGCTGTTTTTT
clone_size: few
v_call: TRBV2
j_call: TRBJ2-2
d_call: .

cdr3_aa: CASSAHPGADTQYF
cdr3_nt: TGTGCCAGCAGCGCCCATCCAGGGGCAGATACGCAGTATTTT
clone_size: .
v_call: TRBV9
j_call: TRBJ2-3
d_call: .

cdr3_aa: CASRVGPTEAFF
cdr3_nt: TGTGCCAGCAGGGTAGGGCCGACTGAAGCTTTCTTT
clone_size: few
v_call: TRBV5-6
j_call: TRBJ1-1
d_call: .

cdr3_aa: CASSWGPGGRETQYF
cdr3_nt: TGTGCCAGCAGCTGGGGCCCGGGGGGCCGAGAGACCCAGTACTTC
clone_size: few
v_call: TRBV7-2
j_call: TRBJ2-5
d_call: .

cdr3_aa: CSPRMNTEAFF
cdr3_nt: TGCAGTCCCCGCATGAACACTGAAGCTTTCTTT
clone_size: few
v_call: TRBV20-1
j_call: TRBJ1-1
d_call: .

cdr3_aa: CASSLEGSRVSTEAFF
cdr3_nt: TGTGCCAGCAGCTTAGAGGGGAGCAGGGTAAGCACTGAAGCTTTCTTT
clone_size: .
v_call: TRBV7-6
j_call: TRBJ1-1
d_call: .

cdr3_aa: CASSLGALDTQYF
cdr3_nt: TGTGCCAGCAGCTTAGGGGCTTTAGATACGCAGTATTTT
clone_size: few
v_call: TRBV11-2
j_call: TRBJ2-3
d_call: .

cdr3_aa: CASSNGGSMYEQYF
cdr3_nt: TGTGCCAGCAGCAACGGGGGGTCGATGTACGAGCAGTACTTC
clone_size: .
v_call: TRBV6-2/TRBV6-3
j_call: TRBJ2-7
d_call: TRBD2

cdr3_aa: CATSGGSGANVLTF
cdr3_nt: TGTGCCACCAGCGGGGGGTCTGGGGCCAACGTCCTGACTTTC
clone_size: few
v_call: TRBV24-1
j_call: TRBJ2-6
d_call: TRBD2

cdr3_aa: CASSLDEANYGYTF
cdr3_nt: TGTGCCAGCAGTTTGGACGAGGCTAACTATGGCTACACCTTC
clone_size: many
v_call: TRBV27
j_call: TRBJ1-2
d_call: .

cdr3_aa: CASRTGAGANVLTF
cdr3_nt: TGTGCCAGCAGGACAGGGGCCGGGGCCAACGTCCTGACTTTC
clone_size: .
v_call: TRBV7-9
j_call: TRBJ2-6
d_call: TRBD1

cdr3_aa: CASSHTSGGTNEQFF
cdr3_nt: TGTGCCAGCAGTCATACTAGCGGGGGGACCAATGAGCAGTTCTTC
clone_size: .
v_call: TRBV6-6
j_call: TRBJ2-1
d_call: TRBD2

cdr3_aa: CASTGALAVNIQYF
cdr3_nt: TGTGCCAGCACCGGAGCGCTAGCCGTAAACATTCAGTACTTC
clone_size: .
v_call: TRBV6-2/TRBV6-3
j_call: TRBJ2-4
d_call: .

cdr3_aa: CASSLGGDLNEKLFF
cdr3_nt: TGTGCCAGCAGCTTAGGAGGGGACCTTAATGAAAAACTGTTTTTT
clone_size: .
v_call: TRBV11-2
j_call: TRBJ1-4
d_call: .

cdr3_aa: CASFDKGNYGYTF
cdr3_nt: TGTGCCAGCTTTGACAAGGGGAACTATGGCTACACCTTC
clone_size: few
v_call: TRBV2
j_call: TRBJ1-2
d_call: .

cdr3_aa: CASSPRAGAFEDTQYF
cdr3_nt: TGTGCCAGCTCACCACGGGCGGGGGCGTTTGAAGATACGCAGTATTTT
clone_size: .
v_call: TRBV18
j_call: TRBJ2-3
d_call: .

cdr3_aa: CASSLAPSGGRTDTQYF
cdr3_nt: TGTGCCAGCAGCTTAGCGCCTAGCGGGGGCCGCACAGATACGCAGTATTTT
clone_size: .
v_call: TRBV7-2
j_call: TRBJ2-3
d_call: TRBD2

cdr3_aa: CASSWSPGKWLGNEQFF
cdr3_nt: TGTGCCAGCAGCTGGAGCCCGGGTAAATGGTTGGGGAATGAGCAGTTCTTC
clone_size: many
v_call: TRBV5-5
j_call: TRBJ2-1
d_call: .

cdr3_aa: CASSLSTSGGPGQETQYF
cdr3_nt: TGCGCCAGCAGCCTGTCGACTAGCGGGGGGCCCGGACAAGAGACCCAGTACTTC
clone_size: few
v_call: TRBV5-1
j_call: TRBJ2-5
d_call: TRBD2

cdr3_aa: CATSDLEGTDGDEQFF
cdr3_nt: TGTGCCACCAGTGATTTGGAGGGGACCGATGGGGATGAGCAGTTCTTC
clone_size: .
v_call: TRBV24-1
j_call: TRBJ2-1
d_call: .

cdr3_aa: CASSRTGHNEQFF
cdr3_nt: TGCGCCAGCAGCCGAACAGGGCACAATGAGCAGTTCTTC
clone_size: few
v_call: TRBV5-1
j_call: TRBJ2-1
d_call: .

cdr3_aa: CSVEDPLYGYTF
cdr3_nt: TGCAGCGTTGAAGATCCCCTTTATGGCTACACCTTC
clone_size: .
v_call: TRBV29-1
j_call: TRBJ1-2
d_call: .

cdr3_aa: CASRPTGGGDEQYF
cdr3_nt: TGCGCCAGCAGACCTACAGGGGGTGGCGACGAGCAGTACTTC
clone_size: many
v_call: TRBV5-1
j_call: TRBJ2-7
d_call: TRBD1

cdr3_aa: CASSSLWTGFAEAFF
cdr3_nt: TGTGCCAGCAGCTCCCTTTGGACAGGCTTCGCTGAAGCTTTCTTT
clone_size: few
v_call: TRBV7-2
j_call: TRBJ1-1
d_call: TRBD1

cdr3_aa: CASSIDGTGAKNIQYF
cdr3_nt: TGTGCCAGTAGTATCGACGGGACAGGGGCGAAAAACATTCAGTACTTC
clone_size: .
v_call: TRBV19
j_call: TRBJ2-4
d_call: TRBD1

cdr3_aa: CASKDLGIGTEAFF
cdr3_nt: TGTGCCAGCAAGGATCTCGGGATCGGTACTGAAGCTTTCTTT
clone_size: few
v_call: TRBV2
j_call: TRBJ1-1
d_call: .

cdr3_aa: CASNRGGGDTQYF
cdr3_nt: TGTGCCAGCAACCGGGGCGGGGGAGATACGCAGTATTTT
clone_size: many
v_call: TRBV9
j_call: TRBJ2-3
d_call: TRBD2

cdr3_aa: CASRSTAAGVPTGELFF
cdr3_nt: TGTGCCAGCAGATCCACCGCAGCGGGGGTCCCAACCGGGGAGCTGTTTTTT
clone_size: many
v_call: TRBV7-9
j_call: TRBJ2-2
d_call: TRBD2

cdr3_aa: CASSYSDTWAFF
cdr3_nt: TGTGCCAGCAGTTACTCGGACACCTGGGCTTTCTTT
clone_size: .
v_call: TRBV6-2/TRBV6-3
j_call: TRBJ1-1
d_call: .

cdr3_aa: CASSEITGEKGTEAFF
cdr3_nt: TGTGCCAGCAGCGAAATCACAGGGGAGAAGGGCACTGAAGCTTTCTTT
clone_size: .
v_call: TRBV5-6
j_call: TRBJ1-1
d_call: TRBD1